The 10 T cell receptor beta chains listed next were all sequenced from one sample in a study of shared T cell receptors in the human thymus. This table comes from immunoSEQ multiplex PCR, and its TCRdb copy is limited to in-frame clones, with some not included. The sample has about 710,000 clones; approximately 87% are singletons. The sample was also reused in another study, on human thymus T cells.

Sequenced: thymocytes. These receptors were obtained from a boy younger than two with a congenital heart defect.

The V call is TRBV7-9, the J call TRBJ2-1; the D is unclear. Looked up from germline, CDR1 is SEHNR and CDR2 is FQNEAQ (reference sequence). This CDR3 region has 14 residues. V was trimmed by 3 bases and J by 2 bases, leaving 8 bases between them. The CDR3: CASSFKRTYNEQFF. The CDR3 coding sequence is TGTGCCAGCAGCTTTAAGAGGACCTACAATGAGCAGTTCTTC.

V usage is TRBV10-1 and J usage is TRBJ2-5; 7 bases match TRBD1. The length of the CDR3 is 15 residues. Losses at the gene ends were 6 bases for V and 1 base for J; bases not matched to a gene: 8. Germline CDR1 and CDR2: WNHNN and SYGVQD (reference sequence). CDR3 DNA sequence: TGCGCCAGCAGGGGAGACAGGGTTGTCCAAGAGACCCAGTACTTC. It specifies CASRGDRVVQETQYF.

CDR3 sequence (DNA): TGCGCCAGCGTAAATTCGGGGGGGAAAGACAATGAGCAGTTCTTC. Its protein is CASVNSGGKDNEQFF. The rearrangement joins TRBV10-1 to TRBJ2-1; 8 nucleotides line up with TRBD2. Germline values: CDR1 WNHNN, CDR2 SYGVQD (reference sequence). After removal of 8 bases from V and 5 bases from J, the junction contained 11 bases not matched to a gene. The CDR3 runs to 15 residues.

This clone was counted a single time. The CDR3 region is CASRAGINTEAFF. CDR3 bases: TGTGCCAGTAGAGCAGGGATTAACACTGAAGCTTTCTTT. J is TRBJ1-1 and V is TRBV19, with D possibly TRBD1 on 5 matching bases. The CDR3 length is 13 residues. V was trimmed by 6 bases and J by 2 bases, leaving 10 bases between them. Germline assignment: CDR1 LNHDA and CDR2 SQIVND (reference sequence). The whole variable domain, remainder taken from reference TRBV19 and TRBJ1-1, is DGGITQSPKYLFRKEGQNVTLSCEQNLNHDAMYWYRQDPGQGLRLIYYSQIVNDFQKGDIAEGYSVSREKKESFPLTVTSAQKNPTAFYLCASRAGINTEAFFGQGTRLTVV.

The rearrangement joins TRBV28 to TRBJ2-1, with D unresolved. This CDR3 region has 16 residues. V shed 2 bases and J shed 3 bases, with 14 bases lying between them. CDR1 MDHEN and CDR2 SYDVKM come from the germline V gene. The DNA of the CDR3 is TGTGCCAGCAGTTTACAGCGAGTCGAGGTCTACAATGAGCAGTTCTTC. Protein: CASSLQRVEVYNEQFF. Full variable domain (rest looked up from reference TRBV28 and TRBJ2-1): DVKVTQSSRYLVKRTGEKVFLECVQDMDHENMFWYRQDPGLGLRLIYFSYDVKMKEKGDIPEGYSVSREKKERFSLILESASTNQTSMYLCASSLQRVEVYNEQFFGPGTRLTVL.

V and J are TRBV5-6 and TRBJ2-7; 10 positions match TRBD1. Germline CDR1 and CDR2: SGHDT and YYEEEE. The CDR3 consists of 17 residues. The trim removed 3 bases at V and 3 bases at J, leaving 12 bases unmatched. The DNA of the CDR3 is TGTGCCAGCAGCTCCCCCCCATCCGGGACAGGGGTCTACGAGCAGTACTTC. It encodes CASSSPPSGTGVYEQYF.

This chain joins TRBV4-3 and TRBJ2-3, with 8 bases lining up with TRBD2. V trimming: 0 bases; J trimming: 5 bases; junction bases outside the gene matches: 10. Germline assignment: CDR1 LGHNA and CDR2 YSLEER. The CDR3 contains 17 residues. This chain's CDR3 is CASSQEFVGGAGDTQYF. CDR3 nucleotides: TGCGCCAGCAGCCAAGAGTTTGTCGGGGGGGCCGGAGATACGCAGTATTTT.

V and J are TRBV27 and TRBJ2-5; maybe TRBD1 (6 bases). The DNA end is more similar to TRBJ2-7, so the J call may be wrong. Germline V CDR1 and CDR2: MNHEY, SMNVEV (reference sequence). This CDR3 region has 14 residues. CDR3 bases: TGTGCCAGCAGTCCTCGATTAACAGGGAACGAGCAGTACTTC. It is translated as CASSPRLTGNEQYF.

The chain recombines TRBV5-1 with TRBJ2-1, with D possibly TRBD1 on 5 matching bases. Deletions cut 0 bases from V and 5 bases from J, with 12 bases between. The germline V gene encodes CDR1 SGHRS and CDR2 YFSETQ. This CDR3 region has 15 residues. In DNA form, the CDR3 reads TGCGCCAGCAGCTTGGCCTTGGCAGGGAACAATGAGCAGTTCTTC. Translating gives CASSLALAGNNEQFF.

This sequence joins TRBV27 and TRBJ2-7; possibly TRBD2 for D (5 bases). The V gene lost 5 bases and the J gene lost 1 base, with 9 bases spanning the gap. Germline lookup yields CDR1 MNHEY and CDR2 SMNVEV (reference sequence). The length of the CDR3 is 13 residues. The CDR3 loop reads CASSAGKSYEQYF. The CDR3 DNA is TGTGCCAGCAGTGCCGGGAAATCCTACGAGCAGTACTTC.